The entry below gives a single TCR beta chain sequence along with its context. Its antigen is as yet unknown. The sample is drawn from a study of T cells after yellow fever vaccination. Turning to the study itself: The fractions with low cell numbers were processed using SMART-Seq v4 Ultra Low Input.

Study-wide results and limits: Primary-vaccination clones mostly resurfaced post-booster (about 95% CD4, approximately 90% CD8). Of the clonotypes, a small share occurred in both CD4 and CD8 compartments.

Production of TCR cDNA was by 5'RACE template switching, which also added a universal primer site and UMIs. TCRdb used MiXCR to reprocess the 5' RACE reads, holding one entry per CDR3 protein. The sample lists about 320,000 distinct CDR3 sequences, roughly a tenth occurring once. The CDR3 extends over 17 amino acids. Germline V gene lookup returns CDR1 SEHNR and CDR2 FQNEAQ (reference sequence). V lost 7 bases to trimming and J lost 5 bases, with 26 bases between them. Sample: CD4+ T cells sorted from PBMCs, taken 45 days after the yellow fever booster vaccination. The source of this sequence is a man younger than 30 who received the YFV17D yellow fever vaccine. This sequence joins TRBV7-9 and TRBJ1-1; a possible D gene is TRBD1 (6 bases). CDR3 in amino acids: CASTMPQGRTKDTEAFF. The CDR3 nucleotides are TGTGCCAGCACCATGCCCCAGGGGAGGACAAAGGATACTGAAGCTTTCTTT.